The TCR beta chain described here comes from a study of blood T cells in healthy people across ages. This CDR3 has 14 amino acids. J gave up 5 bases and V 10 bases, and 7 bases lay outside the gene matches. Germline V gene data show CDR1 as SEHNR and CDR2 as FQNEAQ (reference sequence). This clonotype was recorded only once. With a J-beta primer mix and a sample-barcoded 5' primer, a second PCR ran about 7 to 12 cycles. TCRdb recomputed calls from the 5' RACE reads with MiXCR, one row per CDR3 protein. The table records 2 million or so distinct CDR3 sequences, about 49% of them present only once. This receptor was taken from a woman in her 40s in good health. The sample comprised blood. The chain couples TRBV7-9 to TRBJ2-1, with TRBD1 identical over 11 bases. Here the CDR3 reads CATSRTGGHNEQFF. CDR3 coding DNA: TGTGCCACCTCTCGGACAGGGGGCCACAATGAGCAGTTCTTC.